One and the same sample provided the 8 T cell receptor beta chains below, sequenced in a study of blood T cells in healthy people across ages (dated by TCRdb to between 2014 and 2017). Receptor libraries were prepared by 5' RACE. Sequenced on an Illumina HiSeq 2500. The second PCR ran for about 6 to 12 cycles and used a J-beta primer mix along with a sample-barcoded 5' primer. TCRdb ran its own pipeline on the public reads, namely fastp trimming at Q25 and MiXCR clone calling, and kept in-frame beta chains. Entries are consolidated by CDR3 protein sequence, retaining the most common genes and DNA. The sample records roughly 1.4 million distinct CDR3 sequences, 55% to 75% of which are singletons. The ten largest make up roughly 6.3% of the sample. The sequenced sample was blood. These TCRs come from a man between 18 and 35 years old in good health.

The gene calls are TRBV4-1 and TRBJ1-4, with D maybe TRBD1 (6 bases). This CDR3 has 15 amino acids. The germline V and J ends were trimmed by 0 bases and 6 bases, with 11 bases remaining between them. Germline values: CDR1 MGHRA, CDR2 YSYEKL. CDR3 sequence (DNA): TGCGCCAGCAGCCAAGACCGGGGGGGCCATGAAAAACTGTTTTTT. This translates into CASSQDRGGHEKLFF.

The chain links TRBV5-1 to TRBJ2-1; TRBD1 or TRBD2 may be the D gene (6 bases each). This CDR3 has 15 amino acids. Germline V lookup: CDR1 SGHRS, CDR2 YFSETQ. Trimming removed 3 bases from V and 3 bases from J, with 13 bases in between. The CDR3 DNA reads as TGCGCCAGCAGCTGGGGGCGGGGCGTCTACAATGAGCAGTTCTTC. Amino acid sequence: CASSWGRGVYNEQFF.

This chain uses TRBV20-1 with TRBJ1-1; D is possibly TRBD1 (5 bases). The germline gives CDR1 DFQATT, CDR2 SNEGSKA (reference sequence). CDR3 size: 14 residues. V lost 2 bases and J lost 3, with 13 bases in between. CDR3 region: CSARQGFPDTEAFF. The CDR3 DNA is TGCAGTGCTAGACAGGGTTTTCCTGACACTGAAGCTTTCTTT.

V is TRBV29-1 and J is TRBJ2-4; D remains unclear. The J call may be wrong; the DNA end is better matched by TRBJ2-7. Germline CDR1 and CDR2: SQVTM and ANQGSEA. This CDR3 comprises 12 residues. The CDR3 protein is CSVEEPAYEQYF. DNA of the CDR3: TGCAGCGTTGAAGAGCCAGCCTACGAGCAGTACTTC.

In this sample, this clonotype turned up many times. The chain is built from TRBV2 and TRBJ2-7, with 7 bases fitting TRBD1. This CDR3 contains 13 residues. V was pared by 7 bases and J by 0 bases, with 3 bases of the junction left unmatched. CDR1 is SNHLY and CDR2 is FYNNEI in the germline V gene. In DNA, the CDR3 is TGTGCCAGCAAGCCAGGGGGCTCCTACGAGCAGTACTTC. This translates into CASKPGGSYEQYF.

V is TRBV5-6 and J is TRBJ2-1; D is ambiguous. Deletions cut 4 bases from V and 6 bases from J, with 17 bases between. The CDR3 has 15 amino acids. Germline V CDR1 and CDR2: SGHDT, YYEEEE. CDR3 nucleotide sequence: TGTGCCAGCAGCCCTACCCTGGGATCGGGCAATGAGCAGTTCTTC. Translation gives CASSPTLGSGNEQFF.

This clonotype has a handful of counts. The rearrangement uses TRBV7-9 and TRBJ2-1; D gene unclear. The V end lost 10 bases, the J end lost 6 bases, and 7 bases lay between the germline ends. Per germline, CDR1 SEHNR and CDR2 FQNEAQ (reference sequence). CDR3 length: 10 residues. The CDR3 region has the DNA TGTGCCACTCTTACCAATGAGCAGTTCTTC. Translation gives CATLTNEQFF.

The V gene is TRBV7-9, the J gene TRBJ1-2; D remains unclear. CDR1 and CDR2 (germline): SEHNR, FQNEAQ (reference sequence). V lost 3 bases and J lost 1, with 9 bases in between. This CDR3 has 14 residues. The CDR3 is CASSFSRRNYGYTF. The CDR3 nucleotides are TGTGCCAGCAGCTTCAGCCGGCGTAACTATGGCTACACCTTC.